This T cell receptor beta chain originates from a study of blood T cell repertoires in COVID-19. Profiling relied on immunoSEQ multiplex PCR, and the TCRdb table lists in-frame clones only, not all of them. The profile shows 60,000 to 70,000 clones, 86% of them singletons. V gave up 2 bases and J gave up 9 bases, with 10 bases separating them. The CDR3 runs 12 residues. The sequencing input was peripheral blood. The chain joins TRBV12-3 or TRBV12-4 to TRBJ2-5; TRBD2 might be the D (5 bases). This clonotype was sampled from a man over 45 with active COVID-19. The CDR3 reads CASSLTVEAQYF. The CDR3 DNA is TGTGCCAGCAGTTTAACGGTGGAGGCCCAGTACTTC.